The clone carrying this T cell receptor beta chain was seen once. Its target is unknown. Per germline, CDR1 SQVTM and CDR2 ANQGSEA. The J segment lost 4 bases and the V segment lost 3 bases, leaving 6 bases of the junction unmatched. There are 15 residues in the CDR3. This entry comes from a study of long-term antiretroviral therapy in people with HIV. The libraries were made with immunoSEQ v3.0 at survey level. Sequencing used immunoSEQ multiplex PCR; TCRdb keeps in-frame clones, though not all of them. The sample records 15,000 to 20,000 clones, roughly 91% being singletons. HIV-positive participants were all treated in the United States. Study-wide findings and caveats: In HIV, the repertoires covered a tighter span of CDR3 lengths than in controls.

The clonotype comes from a man in his sixties with HIV. This chain links TRBV29-1 with TRBJ2-3, with TRBD2 identical over 11 bases. Sequences were derived from unsorted PBMCs, sampled 0.3 years after starting antiretroviral therapy. CDR3 DNA: TGCAGCGTTGAGGGTAGCGGGGGGGCCGCAGATACGCAGTATTTT. This gives the protein CSVEGSGGAADTQYF.